These 14 T cell receptor beta chains originate from one sample sequenced in a study of blood T cell repertoires in COVID-19. Generated by immunoSEQ multiplex PCR, the TCRdb table keeps only in-frame clones and is missing some. The data hold 95,000 to 150,000 clones, with around nine tenths observed a single time. The sequenced sample was peripheral blood. These receptors were collected from a man between 50 and 59 years old with COVID-19, enrolled during active disease.

The chain carries TRBV5-1 and TRBJ2-1; 7 bases fit TRBD2. Germline CDR1 SGHRS, CDR2 YFSETQ. V lost 7 bases to trimming and J lost 1 base; unmatched junction nucleotides: 5. This CDR3 comprises 14 residues. The CDR3 sequence is CASAGAESYNEQFF. CDR3 DNA sequence: TGCGCCAGCGCGGGAGCGGAGTCCTACAATGAGCAGTTCTTC.

V and J are TRBV9 and TRBJ2-7; TRBD1 aligns across 11 bases. Losses at the gene ends were 3 bases for V and 6 bases for J; bases not matched to a gene: 8. Germline assignment: CDR1 SGDLS and CDR2 YYNGEE. The CDR3 runs to 15 residues. This chain's CDR3 is CASSGTGGGSSEQYF. CDR3 coding DNA: TGTGCCAGCAGCGGGACAGGGGGCGGGAGTTCCGAGCAGTACTTC.

J is TRBJ2-7 and V is TRBV5-1; TRBD1 is a possible D gene (5 bases). This CDR3 has 12 amino acids. Deletions cut 4 bases from V and 0 bases from J, with 5 bases between. Germline V CDR1 and CDR2: SGHRS, YFSETQ. The CDR3 DNA reads TGCGCCAGCAGCGACAGCTCCTACGAGCAGTACTTC. Its translation: CASSDSSYEQYF. Supplemented by reference TRBV5-1 and TRBJ2-7, the full variable domain reads KAGVTQTPRYLIKTRGQQVTLSCSPISGHRSVSWYQQTPGQGLQFLFEYFSETQRNKGNFPGRFSGRQFSNSRSEMNVSTLELGDSALYLCASSDSSYEQYFGPGTRLTVT.

The chain uses TRBV5-1 and TRBJ2-5; TRBD2 matches 10 bases. The CDR3 runs 13 residues. From germline, CDR1 is SGHRS and CDR2 YFSETQ. V gave up 7 bases and J gave up 4 bases; unmatched junction bases: 4. This chain's CDR3 is CASGEREGETQYF. The CDR3 DNA is TGCGCCAGCGGGGAGCGGGAGGGAGAGACCCAGTACTTC.

The chain links TRBV6-2 or TRBV6-3 to TRBJ2-1; possibly TRBD2 for D (5 bases). The CDR3 is made up of 16 amino acids. V was pared by 6 bases and J by 0 bases, with 15 bases between. From germline, CDR1 is MNHEY and CDR2 SVGEGT. The CDR3 here is CASSSPGLSSYNEQFF. CDR3 nucleotides: TGTGCCAGCAGCTCTCCGGGATTGAGCTCCTACAATGAGCAGTTCTTC.

This chain connects TRBV27 to TRBJ1-4; 9 bases line up with TRBD1. Trimming at V came to 5 bases and at J to 3 bases, leaving 4 bases not matched to a gene. The CDR3 is 15 residues long. Germline CDR1 MNHEY, CDR2 SMNVEV (reference sequence). DNA of the CDR3: TGTGCCAGCAGTCACAGGGGGCTAGCTAATGAAAAACTGTTTTTT. Translation gives CASSHRGLANEKLFF. Combining the CDR3 with reference TRBV27 and TRBJ1-4 gives the whole variable domain EAQVTQNPRYLITVTGKKLTVTCSQNMNHEYMSWYRQDPGLGLRQIYYSMNVEVTDKGDVPEGYKVSRKEKRNFPLILESPSPNQTSLYFCASSHRGLANEKLFFGSGTQLSVL.

The rearrangement links TRBV5-1 to TRBJ2-7; 8 bases align to TRBD2. CDR3 length: 13 amino acids. The germline CDR1 and CDR2 sequences are SGHRS and YFSETQ. J gave up 6 bases and V 5 bases, and 7 bases lay outside the gene matches. Here the CDR3 reads CASSREGVGEQYF. CDR3 sequence (DNA): TGCGCCAGCAGTCGGGAGGGAGTTGGCGAGCAGTACTTC.

The chain employs TRBV6-6 and TRBJ2-7; D perhaps matches TRBD2 (6 bases). V lost 2 bases and J lost 1, with 9 bases in between. This CDR3 region has 14 residues. Germline lookup yields CDR1 MNHNY and CDR2 SVGAGI (reference sequence). The CDR3 protein is CASSYPSESYEQYF. The CDR3, as DNA: TGTGCCAGCAGTTACCCTAGCGAGTCCTACGAGCAGTACTTC.

The V call is TRBV5-4, the J call TRBJ1-1, with TRBD1 identical over 7 bases. Germline assignment: CDR1 SGHNT and CDR2 YYREEE (reference sequence). Trimming removed 4 bases from V and 1 base from J; junction bases left unmatched: 7. This CDR3 is built from 15 residues. The CDR3 coding sequence is TGTGCCAGCAGCCTACCGACAGGGTGGAACACTGAAGCTTTCTTT. Translation: CASSLPTGWNTEAFF.

This chain joins TRBV6-5 and TRBJ1-1; D is unresolved. Germline V gene lookup returns CDR1 MNHEY and CDR2 SVGAGI. The CDR3 has 15 amino acids. V dropped 6 bases and J dropped 5 bases, with 19 bases sitting between them. The chain's CDR3 is CASRLLGGVGTEAFF. The CDR3 DNA follows: TGTGCCAGCAGACTACTAGGTGGGGTGGGTACTGAAGCTTTCTTT.

The chain couples TRBV7-9 to TRBJ2-1; the match to TRBD2 covers 12 bases. Per the germline V gene, CDR1 is SEHNR and CDR2 is FQNEAQ (reference sequence). Losses at the gene ends were 8 bases for V and 7 bases for J; bases not matched to a gene: 6. CDR3 length: 14 amino acids. The CDR3 DNA follows: TGTGCCAGCCCGACTAGCGGGAGTCATAATGAGCAGTTCTTC. It encodes CASPTSGSHNEQFF.

The chain's CDR3 is CASSSAGAGQETQYF. CDR3 in DNA: TGTGCCAGCAGTTCAGCGGGAGCCGGTCAAGAGACCCAGTACTTC. The J gene is TRBJ2-5, the V gene TRBV27; 8 bases are a match to TRBD2. Per germline, CDR1 MNHEY and CDR2 SMNVEV (reference sequence). Trimming removed 4 bases from V and 2 bases from J; junction bases left unmatched: 6. This CDR3 is 15 amino acids long.

The chain recombines TRBV19 with TRBJ2-5, with D perhaps TRBD1 (5 bases). The ends were cut back, 4 bases at V and 5 bases at J, with 14 bases in the middle. The CDR3 loop spans 14 amino acids. Germline V gene data show CDR1 as LNHDA and CDR2 as SQIVND (reference sequence). The CDR3, as DNA: TGTGCCAGTAGTAAGCAGGGTGTGGGGGAGACCCAGTACTTC. Translated, it gives CASSKQGVGETQYF.

V and J are TRBV13 and TRBJ1-6, with 7 bases matching TRBD1. Trimming cost V 3 bases and J 10 bases; bases outside gene matches: 6. Germline V gene lookup returns CDR1 PRHDT and CDR2 FYEKMQ (reference sequence). The CDR3 runs to 14 residues. CDR3 DNA sequence: TGTGCCAGCAGCTTGAGACAGGGAGACTCACCCCTCCACTTT. It is translated as CASSLRQGDSPLHF.